This entry concerns a single T cell receptor (beta chain). The antigen remains unidentified. Only in-frame clones appear in the TCRdb table, and some are missing; sequencing was by immunoSEQ multiplex PCR. Among more than 35,000 clones, roughly 77% were seen once, and the ten largest hold approximately 5.4%. The data were taken from a study of chemoradiotherapy in HPV16-positive cancers. At the level of the study: Candidate HPV-specific T-cell clones and common TCR motifs came from functional assays in a couple of HPV16-positive patients. Broader study findings: Non-HPV-specific T cells did not expand in tumors during treatment, whereas candidate HPV-specific clones and E7-related motifs did. Functional assays defining HPV-specific T cells used only a couple of HPV16-positive patients.

The sequence was collected from a human donor with HPV-associated anogenital cancer. Source: blood, taken from a patient who underwent chemoradiotherapy.

The CDR3 loop is CASSNGQGGNSPLHF. In nucleotides, the CDR3 is TGCGCCAGCAGCAACGGACAGGGCGGCAATTCACCCCTCCACTTT. The rearrangement links TRBV5-1 to TRBJ1-6, with 8 bases matching TRBD1. In germline, CDR1 is SGHRS, CDR2 YFSETQ. The CDR3 has 15 residues. V lost 4 bases and J lost 7; bases outside the gene matches: 7. The full variable domain, rest sourced from reference TRBV5-1 and TRBJ1-6, is KAGVTQTPRYLIKTRGQQVTLSCSPISGHRSVSWYQQTPGQGLQFLFEYFSETQRNKGNFPGRFSGRQFSNSRSEMNVSTLELGDSALYLCASSNGQGGNSPLHFGNGTRLTVT.